These 10 T cell receptor beta chains were all obtained from the same sample, sequenced in a study of shared clonotypes between healthy human individuals. Sequencing used immunoSEQ multiplex PCR; TCRdb keeps in-frame clones, though not all of them. Of a few million clones in the sample, approximately 92% were seen once. Sequencing used naive CD4+ T cells sorted from blood. The subset: CD45RA+ positively selected. The receptors originated from a man aged 18-30 years in good health.

As concerns this clone: Other nucleotide sequences from this sample produce the same CDR3. The chain links TRBV7-2 to TRBJ2-2; the match to TRBD2 covers 8 bases. This CDR3 comprises 15 residues. CDR1 is SGHTA and CDR2 is FQGNSA in the germline V gene. The V gene end was trimmed by 0 bases and the J gene end by 6 bases; junction bases not matched to a gene: 3. The CDR3 sequence: CASSLASGTSGELFF. The CDR3 nucleotides are TGTGCCAGCAGCTTAGCTAGCGGGACATCCGGGGAGCTGTTTTTT.

The gene calls are TRBV30 and TRBJ1-3; the D gene is possibly TRBD1 (5 bases). Trimming removed 4 bases at V and 0 bases at J, with 13 bases between. The CDR3 is 15 amino acids. Germline V lookup: CDR1 GTSNPN, CDR2 SVGIG (reference sequence). The CDR3 bases are TGTGCCTGGACCCGACCCGGGGGCTCTGGAAACACCATATATTTT. It translates to CAWTRPGGSGNTIYF.

Comments on this clone: This CDR3 is also generated by other DNA sequences in the sample. V is TRBV5-1 and J is TRBJ2-7; D possibly uses TRBD1 or TRBD2 (5 bases each). The V end was cut by 0 bases, the J end by 5 bases, with 12 bases between. This CDR3 is 14 amino acids long. CDR1 is SGHRS, CDR2 YFSETQ, per germline. The CDR3 spells CASSLAGARNEQYF. CDR3 DNA sequence: TGCGCCAGCAGCTTGGCCGGGGCTAGGAACGAGCAGTACTTC.

This rearrangement joins TRBV7-4 to TRBJ1-2, with 7 positions matching TRBD1. Germline lookup yields CDR1 SGHVT and CDR2 SQSDAQ. This CDR3 comprises 15 residues. The V segment lost 3 bases and the J segment 4 bases; nucleotides outside the gene matches: 8. This CDR3 reads CASSFDRVSLYGYTF. The CDR3 nucleotides read TGTGCCAGCAGCTTTGACAGGGTTTCTCTCTATGGCTACACCTTC.

This chain connects TRBV15 to TRBJ2-5; 7 bases align to TRBD1. Germline V lookup: CDR1 LNHNV, CDR2 YYDKDF (reference sequence). CDR3 length equals 14 residues. The junction had 5 bases not matched to a gene; V was cut back by 5 bases and J by 2 bases. CDR3 sequence reads: CATSPRQGQETQYF. The CDR3 region has the DNA TGTGCCACCAGCCCCCGACAGGGTCAAGAGACCCAGTACTTC.

V and J are TRBV18 and TRBJ1-1; D call uncertain. Germline V lookup: CDR1 KGHSH, CDR2 LQKENI. CDR3 length: 16 residues. Trimming took 0 bases from V and 4 from J, leaving 15 bases between them. CDR3 DNA: TGTGCCAGCTCACCACCGGAACAGAACTACGCCACTGAAGCTTTCTTT. It yields the protein CASSPPEQNYATEAFF.

V usage is TRBV6-5 and J usage is TRBJ2-3, with 7 bases fitting TRBD2. The V gene end was trimmed by 6 bases and the J gene end by 4 bases; junction bases not matched to a gene: 7. The CDR3 totals 14 residues. Germline CDR1 and CDR2: MNHEY and SVGAGI. This CDR3 reads CASSPSGGPDTQYF. The CDR3 DNA is TGTGCCAGCAGCCCATCGGGAGGACCAGATACGCAGTATTTT.

This rearrangement joins TRBV30 to TRBJ1-2, with D maybe TRBD1 (5 bases). Germline lookup yields CDR1 GTSNPN and CDR2 SVGIG (reference sequence). CDR3 size: 14 residues. V shed 8 bases and J shed 6 bases, with 22 bases lying between them. The DNA of the CDR3 is TGTGCCGTGGGTGCTCTCGCGGGGGTGAATGGCTACACCTTC. Translated: CAVGALAGVNGYTF.

The chain employs TRBV5-1 and TRBJ1-4; 9 nucleotides match TRBD1. In germline, CDR1 is SGHRS, CDR2 YFSETQ. V dropped 5 bases and J dropped 5; count of bases not matched to a gene: 4. This CDR3 is 14 amino acids long. The CDR3 region is CASRSQGANEKLFF. The CDR3 region has the DNA TGCGCCAGCAGATCACAGGGGGCGAATGAAAAACTGTTTTTT.

The chain carries TRBV5-4 and TRBJ1-1; the D is unclear. The germline V gene encodes CDR1 SGHNT and CDR2 YYREEE (reference sequence). Trimming stripped 5 bases from V and 5 bases from J, with 13 bases between. The CDR3 sequence is 13 residues long. In nucleotides, the CDR3 is TGTGCCAGCAGTCCGTTCTCGGATACTGAAGCTTTCTTT. This codes for CASSPFSDTEAFF.